This T cell receptor beta chain was sequenced during a study of vaccination effects on CD4 cells after COVID-19. ViraFEST expansion of antigen-specific CD4+ T cells with viral peptide pools preceded sequencing. Researchers isolated CD4+ T cells once roughly nine days of culture had elapsed. Everyone in the study got two shots of either the BNT162b2 or mRNA-1273 vaccine. In the case of this clone: Its target is unknown.

The V segment lost 7 bases and the J segment 7 bases; nucleotides outside the gene matches: 3. Germline V gives CDR1 MNHEY, CDR2 SVGAGI. The CDR3 is 13 residues long. Using immunoSEQ multiplex PCR, the repertoire was profiled, and TCRdb retains in-frame clones only, with some absent. The sample holds 29,000 or so clones, around 74% seen once. The sequencing used CD4+ T cells from PBMCs cultured with HCoV-OC43 spike peptides, collected after COVID-19 vaccination. Subset meaning: HCoV-OC43 spike overlapping peptide pool stimulation. This receptor was obtained from a human donor who received a COVID-19 vaccine. V gene TRBV6-5 combines with J gene TRBJ1-6; TRBD1 agrees at 8 bases. The CDR3 loop is CASKTGVNSPLHF. For the CDR3, the DNA is TGTGCCAGCAAGACAGGGGTAAATTCACCCCTCCACTTT.